This TCR beta chain was identified during a study of control samples from healthy donors and cancer patients. The CDR3 extends over 11 amino acids. The V and J ends lost 10 bases and 8 bases respectively, with 12 bases between them. Germline V CDR1 and CDR2: SNHLY, FYNNEI. Libraries were prepared by immunoSEQ multiplex PCR; TCRdb keeps only in-frame clonotypes and omits some of them. The repertoire holds 90,000 to 150,000 clones, with approximately 93% as singletons. The V gene is TRBV2, the J gene TRBJ1-3; tentative D call: TRBD1 (5 bases). The sample comprised blood. The receptor was derived from a woman aged 18-29 years in good health. The DNA for the CDR3 is TGTGCCACCGCCGGGGGGGACACCATATATTTT. It specifies CATAGGDTIYF.